This T cell receptor beta chain was identified in a study of T cells after yellow fever vaccination. Germline values: CDR1 SGHNT, CDR2 YYREEE (reference sequence). The ends were cut back, 5 bases at V and 4 bases at J, with 13 bases in the middle. This CDR3 is built from 13 residues. A note on this clonotype: Its antigen is currently unknown.

The study, taken as a whole, reports: By day 5 rather than day 15, the secondary response had peaked, though it was weaker.

TCRdb redid the calling of the 5' RACE reads with MiXCR, one entry per CDR3 protein. The data show some 400,000 distinct CDR3 sequences, 6.2% seen once. The TCR sequence derives from a man aged 25-40 years who received the YFV17D yellow fever vaccine. Sequencing was performed on PBMCs, taken 5 days after the yellow fever booster vaccination. The chain recombines TRBV5-4 with TRBJ2-7; possibly TRBD2 for D (5 bases). This CDR3 reads CASSVSGMYEQYF. The DNA for the CDR3 is TGTGCCAGCAGTGTGTCGGGAATGTACGAGCAGTACTTC.